This T cell receptor (beta chain) was obtained from a study of blood T cell repertoires in COVID-19. Study as a whole: Samples representing acute and convalescent COVID-19 were sourced from the United States, Italy and Spain.

Assay used: immunoSEQ multiplex PCR; TCRdb lists only in-frame clones, some missing. The table shows around 300,000 clones, with about nine tenths occurring only once. Trimming stripped 3 bases from V and 4 bases from J, with 9 bases between. Germline lookup yields CDR1 SGHAT and CDR2 FQNNGV. The length of the CDR3 is 13 residues. Sequences were obtained from peripheral blood. V and J are TRBV11-2 and TRBJ1-2; TRBD1 is a possible D gene (5 bases). The clonotype was recovered from a man aged 45-60 years with acute or convalescent COVID-19. The CDR3 reads CASSFSGGYGYTF. As DNA, the CDR3 is TGTGCCAGCAGCTTTTCGGGGGGCTATGGCTACACCTTC.